The subject of this entry is one TCR beta chain. The antigen is unknown. No cell sorting was done before RNA was extracted from the tissue. Distant lung tissue was collected more than 3 cm away from the tumor edge. The data stem from a study of tumor and adjacent non-tumor tissue in lung cancer. As for the study in general: Stage I to III disease affected 10 men and 5 women aged roughly 31 to 76. Around 4.2 million productive TCRbeta reads were obtained per sample on average.

Losses at the gene ends were 6 bases for V and 6 bases for J; bases not matched to a gene: 12. This CDR3 spans 15 amino acids. Study-wide findings and caveats: In normal lung, the top 100 clones were significantly more dominant than in tumor.

TCRbeta libraries were built with three rounds of nested PCR, modified from ARM-PCR. TCRdb used MiXCR to reprocess the multiplex PCR reads, holding one entry per CDR3 protein. Found here are 110,000 or so distinct CDR3 sequences, 50% to 70% of them singletons; the top ten hold roughly 19%. Sample: distant non-tumor lung tissue. This chain joins TRBV12-3 or TRBV12-4 and TRBJ1-1; 8 bases map to TRBD1. The receptor was isolated from a man aged 60 to 69 with non-small cell lung cancer. The CDR3 protein is CASRPGQGFNAEAFF. CDR3 bases: TGTGCCAGCAGACCAGGACAGGGATTCAACGCTGAAGCTTTCTTT.